Below are 28 T cell receptor beta chains sequenced from a single sample in a study of shared clonotypes between healthy human individuals. Repertoires were generated with immunoSEQ multiplex PCR, while TCRdb's copy carries only in-frame clones and drops some. The table records fewer than 650,000 clones, approximately 80% of them present only once. The source material was PBMCs. These receptor sequences come from a woman in her thirties or forties in good health. Some clones in this sample may be carry-over from other donors' samples.

About this clone: As the CDR3 is not closed by the conserved phenylalanine or tryptophan, this likely results from a read error. The genes are TRBV30 and TRBJ2-3; D ambiguous. This CDR3 has 14 amino acids. The ends were cut back, 2 bases at V and 2 bases at J, with 11 bases in the middle. The V gene's germline CDR1 is GTSNPN and CDR2 SVGIG (reference sequence). The CDR3 protein is CAWSKVIYTDTQYL. The CDR3 DNA reads TGTGCCTGGAGTAAGGTCATTTACACAGATACGCAGTATCTT.

This chain uses TRBV6-5 with TRBJ2-2, with 10 bases that match TRBD1. Germline CDR1 MNHEY, CDR2 SVGAGI. V lost 4 bases, J lost 5 bases, and 1 base stayed unmatched. The CDR3 has 14 amino acids. The CDR3 region has the DNA TGTGCCAGCAGTTGGGACAGGGGTACCGGGGAGCTGTTTTTT. Its translation: CASSWDRGTGELFF.

Worth noting for this clone: Since a far larger clone is one base different, this is likely a read error. This chain joins TRBV19 and TRBJ1-2; 7 bases map to TRBD1. The CDR3 totals 16 residues. CDR1 and CDR2 from the germline V gene are LNHDA and SQIVND (reference sequence). As DNA, the CDR3 is TGTACCAGTAGGCCTGTGCGGGACAGAGACAACTATGGCTACACCTTC. Translating gives CTSRPVRDRDNYGYTF.

The chain couples TRBV5-1 to TRBJ2-2, with D perhaps given as TRBD1 or TRBD2 (6 bases each). Germline CDR1 reads SGHRS; CDR2 reads YFSETQ. The CDR3 is 14 amino acids. V lost 2 bases to trimming and J lost 6 bases, with 11 bases between them. The DNA of the CDR3 is TGCGCCAGCAGCTTAGGGGGGAGTGCCGGGGAGCTGTTTTTT. This translates into CASSLGGSAGELFF.

This chain connects TRBV5-4 to TRBJ2-5; the match to TRBD1 covers 7 bases. Per germline, CDR1 SGHNT and CDR2 YYREEE (reference sequence). The CDR3 covers 13 residues. Trimming cost V 1 base and J 4 bases; bases outside gene matches: 1. The chain's CDR3 is CASSLRGPETQYF. CDR3 coding DNA: TGTGCCAGCAGCTTGAGGGGGCCAGAGACCCAGTACTTC.

The rearrangement links TRBV5-1 to TRBJ2-5; TRBD1 matches 8 bases. CDR3 size: 13 residues. J was trimmed by 4 bases and V by 4 bases; bases with no gene match: 3. Germline V gives CDR1 SGHRS, CDR2 YFSETQ. This CDR3 reads CASSTDRGETQYF. CDR3 DNA sequence: TGCGCCAGCAGCACTGACAGGGGAGAGACCCAGTACTTC.

V usage is TRBV6-5 and J usage is TRBJ2-1; D remains ambiguous. Germline-derived CDR1 and CDR2 are MNHEY and SVGAGI. Trimming stripped 6 bases from V and 4 bases from J, with 10 bases between. The CDR3 has 13 residues. The CDR3 coding sequence is TGTGCCAGCAGCTTAACGTTATACAATGAGCAGTTCTTC. Translated: CASSLTLYNEQFF.

This clone occurred once. The chain has TRBV19 and TRBJ1-5, with D uncertain. The ends were cut back, 4 bases at V and 4 bases at J, with 14 bases in the middle. The CDR3 totals 15 residues. In germline, CDR1 is LNHDA, CDR2 SQIVND (reference sequence). CDR3 DNA sequence: TGTGCCAGTAGTACATCACCGGGCACAAATCAGCCCCAGCATTTT. This encodes CASSTSPGTNQPQHF.

The V call is TRBV4-1, the J call TRBJ2-7, with D unclear. CDR3 size: 15 residues. Germline V CDR1 and CDR2: MGHRA, YSYEKL. Trimming took off 0 bases at V and 2 bases at J, with 11 bases between the two ends. CDR3 sequence (DNA): TGCGCCAGCAGCCAAGAGGATTTTGGAACCTACGAGCAGTACTTC. The encoded protein is CASSQEDFGTYEQYF.

This clone was detected only a few times. The chain employs TRBV27 and TRBJ2-3; TRBD1 matches 7 bases. Germline assignment: CDR1 MNHEY and CDR2 SMNVEV (reference sequence). The CDR3 is 15 amino acids. V lost 5 bases to trimming and J lost 2 bases; unmatched junction nucleotides: 7. The CDR3 is CASSPRDRITDTQYF. CDR3 bases: TGTGCCAGCAGTCCTAGGGACAGAATCACAGATACGCAGTATTTT.

This chain joins TRBV7-8 and TRBJ1-3, with D unresolved. The CDR3 sequence is 13 residues long. Trimming took off 2 bases at V and 4 bases at J, with 6 bases between the two ends. The germline V gene encodes CDR1 SGHVS and CDR2 FQNEAQ. The CDR3 DNA reads as TGTGCCAGCAGCTTATCCCGGGGAAACACCATATATTTT. It translates to CASSLSRGNTIYF.

This clone is a singleton in its sample. The chain has TRBV29-1 and TRBJ2-7; 10 bases fit TRBD2. The CDR3 contains 13 residues. V shed 6 bases and J 1 base; nucleotides not matched to a gene: 3. Germline V gives CDR1 SQVTM, CDR2 ANQGSEA. The CDR3 nucleotides read TGCAGCGTCGGGACTAGCGCGTCCTACGAGCAGTACTTC. Translated: CSVGTSASYEQYF.

As regards this clone: A read error may explain this, as a much larger clone is one base away. Other DNA sequences in the sample encode the same CDR3. The chain couples TRBV7-3 to TRBJ2-3, with D possibly matching TRBD1 (5 bases). V was clipped by 4 bases and J by 0 bases, with 8 bases between them. Germline V gene sequence: CDR1 SGHTA, CDR2 FQGTGA. This CDR3 contains 14 residues. The CDR3 DNA sequence: TGTGCCAGCAGCTCAGGACATAGCACAGATACGCAGTATTTT. It specifies CASSSGHSTDTQYF.

The V gene is TRBV5-1, the J gene TRBJ1-2; D ambiguous. This CDR3 has 13 amino acids. V shed 1 base and J shed 5 bases, with 9 bases lying between them. Germline V gene sequence: CDR1 SGHRS, CDR2 YFSETQ. CDR3 bases: TGCGCCAGCAGCTTGTTAGTCTCATATGGCTACACCTTC. Residues: CASSLLVSYGYTF.

V is TRBV10-3 and J is TRBJ2-3; D is unclear. The CDR3 has 13 amino acids. Trimming took 2 bases from V and 4 from J, leaving 7 bases between them. Per the germline V gene, CDR1 is ENHRY and CDR2 is SYGVKD. The CDR3 sequence: CAISEQDADTQYF. CDR3 coding DNA: TGTGCCATCAGTGAGCAGGACGCAGATACGCAGTATTTT.

This chain uses TRBV27 with TRBJ1-1; D is uncertain. This CDR3 contains 14 residues. V lost 5 bases to trimming and J lost 4 bases, with 14 bases between them. Germline CDR1 reads MNHEY; CDR2 reads SMNVEV (reference sequence). The CDR3 protein is CASSPERLATEAFF. CDR3 nucleotides: TGTGCCAGCAGTCCCGAGCGGTTGGCCACTGAAGCTTTCTTT.

This clone was seen only once. The V call is TRBV18, the J call TRBJ1-4; tentatively, D is TRBD1 (6 bases). Trimming left V 3 bases short and J 5 bases short, with 10 bases between. Looked up from germline, CDR1 is KGHSH and CDR2 is LQKENI. The CDR3 covers 14 residues. The CDR3: CASSPPGQNEKLFF. CDR3 bases: TGTGCCAGCTCACCTCCCGGACAGAATGAAAAACTGTTTTTT. Full variable domain (missing parts from reference TRBV18 and TRBJ1-4): NAGVMQNPRHLVRRRGQEARLRCSPMKGHSHVYWYRQLPEEGLKFMVYLQKENIIDESGMPKERFSAEFPKEGPSILRIQQVVRGDSAAYFCASSPPGQNEKLFFGSGTQLSVL.

This chain joins TRBV9 and TRBJ2-7, with 12 bases fitting TRBD2. The CDR3 has 16 amino acids. With 3 bases clipped from V and 3 bases from J, the junction kept 7 bases outside the gene matches. CDR1 SGDLS and CDR2 YYNGEE come from the germline V gene. The CDR3 DNA is TGTGCCAGCAGCGCTGCCGGGACTAGCGGGCTCTACGAGCAGTACTTC. Its protein is CASSAAGTSGLYEQYF.

This sequence joins TRBV10-3 and TRBJ1-1, with a weak D call TRBD1 (5 bases). V was trimmed by 0 bases and J by 5 bases, leaving 10 bases between them. The CDR3 has 14 residues. Germline CDR1 and CDR2: ENHRY and SYGVKD. The CDR3 region is CAISESSGLTEAFF. DNA of the CDR3: TGTGCCATCAGTGAGTCTTCAGGGTTAACTGAAGCTTTCTTT.

The chain uses TRBV2 and TRBJ2-7, with 7 bases fitting TRBD1. Germline V gene sequence: CDR1 SNHLY, CDR2 FYNNEI. The J segment lost 3 bases and the V segment lost 6 bases, leaving 2 bases of the junction unmatched. The CDR3 runs 12 residues. CDR3 bases: TGTGCCAGCAGCGACAGGGACTACGAGCAGTACTTC. This translates into CASSDRDYEQYF.

This clone has only one observation. The chain employs TRBV7-9 and TRBJ2-3, with TRBD1 matching over 11 bases. The CDR3 sequence is 17 residues long. Germline V gene lookup returns CDR1 SEHNR and CDR2 FQNEAQ (reference sequence). The J segment lost 2 bases and the V segment lost 5 bases, leaving 9 bases of the junction unmatched. The DNA of the CDR3 is TGTGCCAGCAGCCCCTACCCGGACAGGGGGCTCACAGATACGCAGTATTTT. Translating gives CASSPYPDRGLTDTQYF.

For the CDR3, the DNA is TGCGCCAGCAGTGAGTCACACGGGACTAGCGAGAGAACAGATACGCAGTATTTT. It is translated as CASSESHGTSERTDTQYF. V gene TRBV10-1 combines with J gene TRBJ2-3; 10 bases match TRBD2. Germline CDR1 reads WNHNN; CDR2 reads SYGVQD (reference sequence). Unmatched junction bases numbered 9, after V lost 0 bases and J lost 3 bases. CDR3 length equals 18 residues.

V and J are TRBV27 and TRBJ1-1, with 9 bases fitting TRBD1. This CDR3 comprises 14 residues. CDR1 and CDR2 from the germline V gene are MNHEY and SMNVEV (reference sequence). V shed 7 bases, J shed 3 bases, and the junction held 6 bases outside the gene matches. The CDR3 coding sequence is TGTGCCAGCAAGCCTCGGGACAGGGACACTGAAGCTTTCTTT. Encoded protein: CASKPRDRDTEAFF.

This chain joins TRBV5-1 and TRBJ2-5, with TRBD2 matching 12 bases. J was trimmed by 5 bases and V by 4 bases; bases with no gene match: 3. Germline assignment: CDR1 SGHRS and CDR2 YFSETQ. The CDR3 runs 14 residues. The CDR3 is CASSTGTSGETQYF. CDR3 coding DNA: TGCGCCAGCAGCACCGGGACTAGCGGGGAGACCCAGTACTTC.

Of note for this clone: Other DNA sequences from this sample encode an identical CDR3 as well. The V and J genes are TRBV18 and TRBJ2-7; 10 nucleotides line up with TRBD1. J lost 2 bases, V lost 2 bases, and 0 bases had no gene match. Germline CDR1 KGHSH, CDR2 LQKENI. The CDR3 consists of 14 residues. CDR3 in amino acids: CASSPDRGPYEQYF. For the CDR3, the DNA is TGTGCCAGCTCACCAGACAGGGGGCCCTACGAGCAGTACTTC.

The V call is TRBV5-6, the J call TRBJ1-5; D might be TRBD1 (5 bases). Germline loops: CDR1 SGHDT, CDR2 YYEEEE. Between the trimmed V and J ends, which lost 3 bases and 0 bases, there was a span of 10 bases. The length of the CDR3 is 15 residues. CDR3 amino acids: CASSSWGISNQPQHF. The CDR3 DNA reads TGTGCCAGCAGCTCTTGGGGCATTAGCAATCAGCCCCAGCATTTT.

This chain joins TRBV6-1 and TRBJ1-1; possibly TRBD1 for D (5 bases). Looked up from germline, CDR1 is MNHNS and CDR2 is SASEGT. Trimming shortened V by 5 bases and J by 1 base, and 8 bases separated the two germline ends. This CDR3 region has 13 residues. CDR3 DNA sequence: TGTGCCAGCAGTCAGGGAGAGAACACTGAAGCTTTCTTT. Its protein is CASSQGENTEAFF.

The rearrangement links TRBV19 to TRBJ2-7; unclear D gene. The germline V gene encodes CDR1 LNHDA and CDR2 SQIVND (reference sequence). The CDR3 runs to 12 residues. V shed 4 bases and J shed 3 bases, with 7 bases lying between them. CDR3 DNA: TGTGCCAGTAGTAACGATAACTACGAGCAGTACTTC. Protein sequence: CASSNDNYEQYF.